This T cell receptor (beta chain) was found in a study of T-cell memory formation after mild COVID-19. General observations from the study: Contracting clones from day 15 to 85 showed balanced CD4/CD8; later expanders favored CD4+.

TCRdb used MiXCR to reprocess the 5' RACE reads, holding one entry per CDR3 protein. The sample includes under 250,000 distinct CDR3 sequences, over 8.5% of them seen just once. This clonotype appeared once. The antigen is unknown. The CDR3 is 14 amino acids. V lost 6 bases to trimming and J lost 7 bases; unmatched junction nucleotides: 4. CDR1 is SGHNT and CDR2 is YYREEE in the germline V gene (reference sequence). This TCR came from a man aged 18 to 30 who had mild COVID-19 (a few samples of this study predate the infection). Cell type and time point are not known. The sample consisted of PBMCs or a T cell subset sorted from them (not recorded which). The chain is built from TRBV5-4 and TRBJ2-1, with TRBD2 matching over 13 bases. The CDR3 loop reads CASTTSGGANEQFF. In nucleotides, the CDR3 is TGTGCCAGCACAACTAGCGGGGGGGCAAATGAGCAGTTCTTC.